This T cell receptor beta chain appears in the sequencing data of a study of blood T cell repertoires in COVID-19. Study context: PBMCs, B-cell-depleted T cells, or T cells provided the cDNA or gDNA that made up the material.

The V gene end was trimmed by 5 bases and the J gene end by 5 bases; junction bases not matched to a gene: 5. Germline lookup yields CDR1 MNHNY and CDR2 SVGAGI (reference sequence). The CDR3 is 14 amino acids. Profiling relied on immunoSEQ multiplex PCR, and the TCRdb table lists in-frame clones only, not all of them. The sample yields approximately 150,000 clones, 80% to 85% seen once. Sequencing was carried out using peripheral blood. This TCR derives from a human donor in a cohort sampled during active COVID-19. V is TRBV6-6 and J is TRBJ2-1; TRBD2 matches 8 bases. The CDR3 nucleotides are TGTGCCAGCAGTCCCTCGGGGGGGAACAATGAGCAGTTCTTC. It yields the protein CASSPSGGNNEQFF.